One and the same sample provided the 21 T cell receptor beta chains below, sequenced in a study of shared clonotypes between healthy human individuals. The data were produced by immunoSEQ multiplex PCR, yet TCRdb's version contains in-frame clones alone and is incomplete. Found here are some 2,500,000 clones, approximately 90% of them singletons; the top ten hold 0.37%. The sample consisted of naive CD4+ T cells from PBMCs. Subset defined: CD45RA+ positively selected. The receptors were gathered from a young man in good health. Some clones in this sample may be carry-over from other donors' samples.

The rearrangement uses TRBV15 and TRBJ2-2; D call uncertain. CDR1 is LNHNV and CDR2 is YYDKDF in the germline V gene (reference sequence). V was shortened by 0 bases and J by 7 bases, with 6 bases between the two germline ends. CDR3 length equals 13 residues. This CDR3 reads CATSRDVGGELFF. The CDR3 DNA reads as TGTGCCACCAGCAGAGACGTCGGCGGGGAGCTGTTTTTT. The complete variable domain, with remaining parts taken from reference TRBV15 and TRBJ2-2, reads DAMVIQNPRYQVTQFGKPVTLSCSQTLNHNVMYWYQQKSSQAPKLLFHYYDKDFNNEADTPDNFQSRRPNTSFCFLDIRSPGLGDTAMYLCATSRDVGGELFFGEGSRLTVL.

This sequence joins TRBV9 and TRBJ2-7; TRBD1 might be the D (5 bases). The V end lost 7 bases, the J end lost 6 bases, and 17 bases lay between the germline ends. This CDR3 spans 13 amino acids. CDR1 is SGDLS and CDR2 is YYNGEE in the germline V gene. The CDR3 DNA sequence: TGTGCCAGCGACCCGGGCCAGGGTGGCGAGCAGTACTTC. It translates to CASDPGQGGEQYF. Together with reference TRBV9 and TRBJ2-7, the CDR3 gives the full variable domain: DSGVTQTPKHLITATGQRVTLRCSPRSGDLSVYWYQQSLDQGLQFLIQYYNGEERAKGNILERFSAQQFPDLHSELNLSSLELGDSALYFCASDPGQGGEQYFGPGTRLTVT.

V usage is TRBV25-1 and J usage is TRBJ2-1; 9 bases are shared with TRBD2. Germline CDR1 is MGHDK and CDR2 is SYGVNS. The CDR3 consists of 15 residues. After removal of 5 bases from V and 6 bases from J, the junction contained 8 bases not matched to a gene. CDR3 amino acids: CASSTVAGVVNEQFF. The CDR3 region has the DNA TGTGCCAGCAGTACCGTAGCGGGAGTCGTCAATGAGCAGTTCTTC.

The rearrangement uses TRBV29-1 and TRBJ2-3; D uncertain. Germline V gene sequence: CDR1 SQVTM, CDR2 ANQGSEA. The CDR3 length is 13 residues. V shed 3 bases and J shed 2 bases, with 9 bases lying between them. The DNA for the CDR3 is TGCAGCGTTGAGATGACCCCCACAGATACGCAGTATTTT. Translating gives CSVEMTPTDTQYF.

The CDR3 sequence is CASRIDRDPQYF. The DNA of the CDR3 is TGCGCCAGCAGGATCGACCGGGACCCGCAGTACTTC. V and J are TRBV5-1 and TRBJ2-7; D is tentatively TRBD1 or TRBD2 (5 bases each). The germline V gene encodes CDR1 SGHRS and CDR2 YFSETQ. Trimming removed 5 bases from V and 9 bases from J, with 15 bases in between. This CDR3 has 12 residues.

The CDR3 DNA reads TGTGCCAGCAGTCCCAGGGGTACAGCTTATCAGCCCCAGCATTTT. This encodes CASSPRGTAYQPQHF. J is TRBJ1-5 and V is TRBV2; tentatively, D is TRBD1 (6 bases). This CDR3 has 15 amino acids. Between the trimmed V and J ends, which lost 5 bases and 5 bases, there was a span of 16 bases. Germline V gene sequence: CDR1 SNHLY, CDR2 FYNNEI.

The chain links TRBV28 to TRBJ2-5; TRBD1 agrees at 11 bases. The CDR3 has 17 residues. V trimming: 7 bases; J trimming: 2 bases; junction bases outside the gene matches: 12. The germline gives CDR1 MDHEN, CDR2 SYDVKM. CDR3 DNA: TGTGCCAGCACCCCGGACAGGGGGCAAGGCGGGCAAGAGACCCAGTACTTC. This encodes CASTPDRGQGGQETQYF.

This sequence joins TRBV10-3 and TRBJ1-5, with a weak D call TRBD1 (5 bases). CDR3 length: 15 residues. Trimming pared 4 bases from V and 6 bases from J, leaving 16 bases between. Germline assignment: CDR1 ENHRY and CDR2 SYGVKD. The CDR3 is CAISGGGMGIQPQHF. The CDR3 nucleotides read TGTGCCATCAGTGGTGGGGGAATGGGGATTCAGCCCCAGCATTTT.

The V and J genes are TRBV7-7 and TRBJ2-5, with 11 bases lining up with TRBD1. Trimming removed 5 bases from V and 4 bases from J; junction bases left unmatched: 3. Germline lookup yields CDR1 SSHAT and CDR2 FNYEAQ (reference sequence). The CDR3 loop spans 14 amino acids. The CDR3 spells CASSRDRGIETQYF. CDR3 sequence (DNA): TGTGCCAGCAGCCGGGACAGGGGGATAGAGACCCAGTACTTC.

The chain recombines TRBV9 with TRBJ2-3; D gene unclear. V lost 5 bases and J 1 base, leaving 14 bases between the germline ends. Germline assignment: CDR1 SGDLS and CDR2 YYNGEE. This CDR3 is 15 amino acids long. CDR3 DNA sequence: TGTGCCAGCAGTTCATACTCTTTGGGCACAGATACGCAGTATTTT. It specifies CASSSYSLGTDTQYF.

The chain uses TRBV9 and TRBJ2-3; TRBD2 matches at 10 bases. V was clipped by 4 bases and J by 6 bases; unmatched bases: 11. Germline V gives CDR1 SGDLS, CDR2 YYNGEE. The CDR3 is 16 residues long. The CDR3 nucleotides are TGTGCCAGCAGCTCGGGACTAGCGACGGGGACGGATACGCAGTATTTT. It codes for CASSSGLATGTDTQYF.

About this clone: A single base separates this from a much larger clone, so it may be a read error. This same CDR3 is encoded by further DNA sequences in the sample. The J gene is TRBJ2-3, the V gene TRBV7-8; D is uncertain. The CDR3 loop spans 11 amino acids. V was clipped by 3 bases and J by 2 bases, with 0 bases between them. Germline CDR1 SGHVS, CDR2 FQNEAQ. The CDR3 DNA reads as TGTGCCAGCAGCTTCACAGATACGCAGTATTTT. This encodes CASSFTDTQYF.

The gene calls are TRBV30 and TRBJ2-7; 10 bases are shared with TRBD1. Germline values: CDR1 GTSNPN, CDR2 SVGIG (reference sequence). CDR3 size: 14 residues. V gave up 0 bases and J gave up 5 bases; unmatched junction bases: 4. The DNA of the CDR3 is TGTGCCTGGAGTGTTGACAGGGGGCTCGACGAGCAGTACTTC. It yields the protein CAWSVDRGLDEQYF. The full variable domain, with the rest looked up from reference TRBV30 and TRBJ2-7, is SQTIHQWPATLVQPVGSPLSLECTVEGTSNPNLYWYRQAAGRGLQLLFYSVGIGQISSEVPQNLSASRPQDRQFILSSKKLLLSDSGFYLCAWSVDRGLDEQYFGPGTRLTVT.

The rearrangement joins TRBV30 to TRBJ2-5; perhaps D is TRBD1 or TRBD2 (5 bases each). Trimming removed 0 bases from V and 11 bases from J, with 10 bases in between. This CDR3 spans 11 amino acids. Germline loops: CDR1 GTSNPN, CDR2 SVGIG (reference sequence). CDR3 sequence: CAWSVRGEQYF. The CDR3 bases are TGTGCCTGGAGTGTACGAGGGGAGCAGTACTTC.

V is TRBV2 and J is TRBJ2-1, with TRBD2 matching 8 bases. The trim removed 2 bases at V and 6 bases at J, leaving 15 bases unmatched. Germline V gene sequence: CDR1 SNHLY, CDR2 FYNNEI. The CDR3 is 18 residues long. The CDR3 spells CASSESQTSAGLSNEQFF. CDR3 sequence (DNA): TGTGCCAGCAGTGAATCCCAGACTAGCGCGGGTCTGTCCAATGAGCAGTTCTTC.

The J gene is TRBJ2-3, the V gene TRBV18; D perhaps matches TRBD1 (5 bases). Looked up from germline, CDR1 is KGHSH and CDR2 is LQKENI. Trimming shortened V by 6 bases and J by 4 bases, and 14 bases separated the two germline ends. The CDR3 is 14 amino acids. CDR3 amino acids: CASSLAVRADTQYF. CDR3 coding DNA: TGTGCCAGCTCCCTCGCCGTCAGGGCAGATACGCAGTATTTT. Drawing the rest from reference TRBV18 and TRBJ2-3, the complete variable domain is NAGVMQNPRHLVRRRGQEARLRCSPMKGHSHVYWYRQLPEEGLKFMVYLQKENIIDESGMPKERFSAEFPKEGPSILRIQQVVRGDSAAYFCASSLAVRADTQYFGPGTRLTVL.

The J gene is TRBJ2-5, the V gene TRBV18; D is unclear. The germline CDR1 and CDR2 sequences are KGHSH and LQKENI. This CDR3 contains 15 residues. V shed 0 bases and J shed 5 bases, with 13 bases lying between them. The chain's CDR3 is CASSPPGLRVETQYF. CDR3 coding DNA: TGTGCCAGCTCACCACCCGGCCTAAGGGTGGAGACCCAGTACTTC.

V gene TRBV28 combines with J gene TRBJ2-3; 9 positions agree with TRBD1. Per germline, CDR1 MDHEN and CDR2 SYDVKM. The CDR3 runs to 15 residues. The J segment lost 2 bases and the V segment lost 6 bases, leaving 6 bases of the junction unmatched. CDR3 protein: CASSLRTGDTDTQYF. The CDR3 DNA reads as TGTGCCAGCAGCCTAAGGACAGGGGACACAGATACGCAGTATTTT.

The chain employs TRBV6-5 and TRBJ2-7, with TRBD1 matching 7 bases. CDR1 is MNHEY, CDR2 SVGAGI, per germline. This CDR3 spans 13 amino acids. Germline trimming cut 6 bases from V and 0 bases from J; bases unmatched to any gene: 2. The CDR3 sequence is CASRGQNSYEQYF. Written as DNA, the CDR3 is TGTGCCAGCAGGGGACAGAACTCCTACGAGCAGTACTTC.

The chain recombines TRBV7-2 with TRBJ1-3, with D tentatively TRBD1 (6 bases). V was clipped by 2 bases and J by 2 bases, with 13 bases between them. Germline CDR1 reads SGHTA; CDR2 reads FQGNSA. The CDR3 is made up of 16 amino acids. DNA for the CDR3: TGTGCCAGCAGCTTACCACCGACAGGTACTGGAAACACCATATATTTT. As protein: CASSLPPTGTGNTIYF. Variable domain in full (rest from reference TRBV7-2 and TRBJ1-3): GAGVSQSPSNKVTEKGKDVELRCDPISGHTALYWYRQSLGQGLEFLIYFQGNSAPDKSGLPSDRFSAERTGGSVSTLTIQRTQQEDSAVYLCASSLPPTGTGNTIYFGEGSWLTVV.

The chain employs TRBV19 and TRBJ2-7; D possibly uses TRBD1 or TRBD2 (5 bases each). The ends were cut back, 0 bases at V and 7 bases at J, with 16 bases in the middle. The CDR3 runs to 15 residues. The germline CDR1 and CDR2 sequences are LNHDA and SQIVND (reference sequence). The chain's CDR3 is CASSIDLGPTGEQYF. The CDR3 nucleotides read TGTGCCAGTAGTATAGACCTGGGACCTACGGGGGAGCAGTACTTC.